These 12 T cell receptor beta chains share one sample of origin, sequenced in a study of cytomegalovirus exposure and HLA in healthy donors. 60 Vbeta and 13 Jbeta primers were used in PCR. Clones were read by immunoSEQ multiplex PCR, and TCRdb kept only the in-frame ones, dropping some. This sample has some 85,000 clones, with about 79% found just once. The sample comprised PBMCs. All receptors derive from a man aged 18 to 35 in good health and CMV-seropositive.

This chain links TRBV5-1 with TRBJ2-3, with D possibly being TRBD2 (5 bases). In germline, CDR1 is SGHRS, CDR2 YFSETQ. CDR3 length: 15 amino acids. The germline V and J ends were trimmed by 7 bases and 0 bases, with 15 bases remaining between them. CDR3 in amino acids: CASRSGWFSTDTQYF. In DNA form, the CDR3 reads TGCGCCAGCCGCAGCGGATGGTTTAGCACAGATACGCAGTATTTT.

The chain employs TRBV11-3 and TRBJ1-2; D gene ambiguous. The germline V and J ends were trimmed by 3 bases and 5 bases, with 10 bases remaining between them. Germline CDR1 and CDR2: SGHNT and YENEEA. CDR3 length equals 13 residues. The CDR3 loop reads CASSFENFYGYTF. CDR3 in DNA: TGTGCCAGCAGCTTCGAGAATTTTTATGGCTACACCTTC.

V gene TRBV7-3 combines with J gene TRBJ1-1, with a tentative D call TRBD1 (6 bases). Germline CDR1 reads SGHTA; CDR2 reads FQGTGA. Trimming removed 5 bases at V and 2 bases at J, with 9 bases between. The CDR3 loop spans 13 amino acids. DNA of the CDR3: TGTGCCAGCAGCGCAGGGGTAAACACTGAAGCTTTCTTT. It codes for CASSAGVNTEAFF.

The V gene is TRBV21-1, the J gene TRBJ2-2; the table's D call of TRBD1 was not tested on the DNA. TRBV21-1 is listed as a pseudogene. The CDR3 consists of 13 residues. The CDR3: CASSWTTTGELFF. The CDR3 DNA is TGTGCCAGCTCTTGGACAACTACCGGGGAGCTGTTTTTT.

This sequence joins TRBV9 and TRBJ2-5; tentatively, D is TRBD1 (6 bases). The CDR3 is 14 residues long. Germline V gene lookup returns CDR1 SGDLS and CDR2 YYNGEE. Trimming removed 1 base at V and 2 bases at J, with 9 bases between. The CDR3 sequence is CASSVLGAQETQYF. CDR3 coding DNA: TGTGCCAGCAGCGTACTGGGGGCACAAGAGACCCAGTACTTC.

V gene TRBV5-4 combines with J gene TRBJ1-4; TRBD1 aligns across 12 bases. Germline trimming cut 4 bases from V and 6 bases from J; bases unmatched to any gene: 13. The CDR3 has 18 residues. Germline CDR1 SGHNT, CDR2 YYREEE (reference sequence). CDR3 loop: CASSSPGTGGGVDEKLFF. CDR3 DNA sequence: TGTGCCAGCAGCAGTCCCGGGACAGGGGGCGGGGTGGATGAAAAACTGTTTTTT.

The rearrangement uses TRBV27 and TRBJ1-2, with 8 positions matching TRBD1. J was trimmed by 14 bases and V by 1 base; bases with no gene match: 9. The CDR3 is 13 residues long. Germline lookup yields CDR1 MNHEY and CDR2 SMNVEV (reference sequence). In nucleotides, the CDR3 is TGTGCCAGCAGTTTATGGGGACAGGACGAGGAAACCTTC. Protein sequence: CASSLWGQDEETF.

This clone has only one observation. This chain joins TRBV28 and TRBJ2-6; D is possibly TRBD2 (6 bases). CDR3 size: 18 residues. Between the trimmed V and J ends, which lost 3 bases and 0 bases, there was a span of 15 bases. Looked up from germline, CDR1 is MDHEN and CDR2 is SYDVKM. The CDR3 DNA reads TGTGCCAGCAGTTTGGGGGGAGTCCCTAGCTCTGGGGCCAACGTCCTGACTTTC. It translates to CASSLGGVPSSGANVLTF.

The chain couples TRBV4-2 to TRBJ2-7; perhaps TRBD2 as D (5 bases). Trimming took off 3 bases at V and 3 bases at J, with 9 bases between the two ends. Per the germline V gene, CDR1 is LGHNA and CDR2 is YNFKEQ. This CDR3 is built from 13 residues. The CDR3 region is CASSQRVHYEQYF. The CDR3, as DNA: TGTGCCAGCAGCCAGAGGGTACACTACGAGCAGTACTTC.

This chain uses TRBV9 with TRBJ2-7; 7 bases fit TRBD2. The length of the CDR3 is 15 residues. Germline V gene sequence: CDR1 SGDLS, CDR2 YYNGEE. The V segment lost 3 bases and the J segment 3 bases; nucleotides outside the gene matches: 9. The CDR3 region is CASSAPGRGSYEQYF. CDR3 bases: TGTGCCAGCAGCGCGCCCGGTCGCGGGAGCTACGAGCAGTACTTC.

This clone appeared a single time. The chain uses TRBV7-8 and TRBJ1-1, with no clear D. Deletions cut 2 bases from V and 1 base from J, with 14 bases between. The CDR3 has 16 residues. Germline CDR1 SGHVS, CDR2 FQNEAQ. In nucleotides, the CDR3 is TGTGCCAGCAGCTTAAAGCCCGGACTTTGGAACACTGAAGCTTTCTTT. This encodes CASSLKPGLWNTEAFF.

This clone was seen just once. This chain connects TRBV14 to TRBJ2-5, with 9 bases identical to TRBD2. This CDR3 has 18 amino acids. With V trimmed by 0 bases and J by 7 bases, 15 bases remained unmatched. In germline, CDR1 is SGHDN, CDR2 FVKESK. CDR3 residues: CASSQDLGLAGRKGTQYF. CDR3 in DNA: TGTGCCAGCAGCCAAGACCTGGGGCTAGCGGGACGCAAAGGGACCCAGTACTTC. The whole variable domain, filled in from reference TRBV14 and TRBJ2-5, reads EAGVTQFPSHSVIEKGQTVTLRCDPISGHDNLYWYRRVMGKEIKFLLHFVKESKQDESGMPNNRFLAERTGGTYSTLKVQPAELEDSGVYFCASSQDLGLAGRKGTQYFGPGTRLLVL.